This T cell receptor beta chain was captured by sequencing in a study of blood T cell repertoires in COVID-19. Study-level information: Acute and convalescent COVID-19 samples came from the United States, Italy and Spain.

How the authors handled the data: How many nucleated cells were present was estimated from reference gene primer amplification. Clones were sequenced by immunoSEQ multiplex PCR, and TCRdb holds only the in-frame ones, with some missing. That table supplies the V and J calls and clone size; D and trimming were determined from the DNA. Of 290,000 or so clones listed, around 90% are singletons. The CDR3 has 16 residues. V was trimmed by 0 bases and J by 7 bases, leaving 18 bases between them. Germline V gives CDR1 MNHEY, CDR2 SVGEGT. The V gene is TRBV6-2 or TRBV6-3, the J gene TRBJ1-1; D gene uncertain. The sequence came from a man between 65 and 80 years old with acute or convalescent COVID-19. Sequencing used peripheral blood. The CDR3 nucleotides read TGTGCCAGCAGTTACTCGCATGAGCACCTAGAAATTGAAGCTTTCTTT. Translation gives CASSYSHEHLEIEAFF.